This T cell receptor beta chain was documented in a study of blood T cell repertoires in COVID-19. Overall study context: COVID-19 samples, acute and convalescent, were from the United States, Italy and Spain. The analysed material was cDNA or gDNA that came from T cells, B-cell-depleted T cells, or PBMCs.

Per the original data handling: The assay estimated nucleated cells by amplifying reference gene primers. Profiled with immunoSEQ multiplex PCR; TCRdb holds only in-frame clones, not every one. V and J calls and clone size come straight from that table; D and trimming were deduced from the DNA. The profile shows 120,000 to 150,000 clones, more than 85% of them singletons. The receptor was derived from a human donor in a cohort sampled during active COVID-19. Sequencing used peripheral blood.

The CDR3 nucleotides are TGTGCCAGCAGTGGGAGTTACAGATCTCTTACCGAGCAGTACTTC. Translating gives CASSGSYRSLTEQYF. V gene TRBV5-6 combines with J gene TRBJ2-7; possible D gene TRBD2, 5 bases. The CDR3 length is 15 residues. V gave up 5 bases and J gave up 6 bases, with 21 bases separating them. Germline assignment: CDR1 SGHDT and CDR2 YYEEEE.